These 14 T cell receptor beta chains were all obtained from the same sample, sequenced in a study of a mutant IDH1 vaccine in newly diagnosed glioma. Time point given: baseline, week 1 (first vaccination visit). Stated treatment: pre-vaccination baseline after standard-of-care therapy. Assay: immunoSEQ multiplex PCR; the TCRdb copy retains only in-frame clones and omits some. Of some 38,000 clones in the sample, around four fifths are singletons; the top ten hold just over 9%. Sample: PBMCs, taken from a glioma patient treated with radiotherapy, temozolomide or both. Source of these receptors: a man aged 35 to 55 with glioma. Some clones in this sample may be carry-over from other donors' samples.

The chain carries TRBV6-5 and TRBJ1-2; 7 nucleotides align to TRBD1. The CDR3 runs 15 residues. After removal of 7 bases from V and 6 bases from J, the junction contained 14 bases not matched to a gene. Germline values: CDR1 MNHEY, CDR2 SVGAGI. The CDR3 region has the DNA TGTGCCAGCACCGAATTAACGACAGGGCTTAATGGCTACACCTTC. Translation gives CASTELTTGLNGYTF.

The chain couples TRBV27 to TRBJ2-7; a weak D match, TRBD2 (7 bases). The germline V gene has CDR1 MNHEY and CDR2 SMNVEV (reference sequence). Trimming shortened V by 2 bases and J by 4 bases, and 15 bases separated the two germline ends. The CDR3 totals 15 residues. The CDR3 spells CASSLQPGGAYEQYF. DNA for the CDR3: TGTGCCAGCAGTTTACAGCCGGGGGGCGCATACGAGCAGTACTTC.

This clone was seen more than once but under ten times. The gene calls are TRBV30 and TRBJ1-5, with no clear D. Germline assignment: CDR1 GTSNPN and CDR2 SVGIG (reference sequence). This CDR3 spans 13 amino acids. Trimming shortened V by 2 bases and J by 3 bases, and 8 bases separated the two germline ends. The CDR3 DNA is TGTGCCTGGAGTACGGCAGACAATCAGCCCCAGCATTTT. Translation gives CAWSTADNQPQHF.

CDR3: CASSQGSGANVLTF. The CDR3 DNA reads as TGTGCCAGCAGCCAAGGTAGTGGGGCCAACGTCCTGACTTTC. This chain connects TRBV5-4 to TRBJ2-6; no definite D call. The V end was cut by 4 bases, the J end by 3 bases, with 8 bases between. CDR1 is SGHNT and CDR2 is YYREEE in the germline V gene (reference sequence). The CDR3 totals 14 residues.

The rearrangement uses TRBV19 and TRBJ1-2; 8 nucleotides align to TRBD1. J was trimmed by 3 bases and V by 3 bases; bases with no gene match: 6. This CDR3 is 15 amino acids long. Germline CDR1 is LNHDA and CDR2 is SQIVND (reference sequence). This CDR3 is CASSMKTGEDYGYTF. The CDR3 DNA reads TGTGCCAGTAGTATGAAGACAGGGGAGGACTATGGCTACACCTTC.

The CDR3 DNA reads as TGTGCCAGCAGGAATGGGGCTAGCACAGATACGCAGTATTTT. Translation: CASRNGASTDTQYF. The V and J genes are TRBV6-5 and TRBJ2-3, with D perhaps matching TRBD1 (5 bases). This CDR3 has 14 residues. The V end lost 6 bases, the J end lost 0 bases, and 10 bases lay between the germline ends. Germline CDR1 and CDR2: MNHEY and SVGAGI.

The chain couples TRBV6-1 to TRBJ1-3; TRBD1 is a possible D gene (6 bases). The CDR3 is 15 amino acids. V was clipped by 5 bases and J by 4 bases, with 15 bases between them. The germline gives CDR1 MNHNS, CDR2 SASEGT. The CDR3 DNA sequence: TGTGCCAGCAGTCCCGCGGGGGCGCAGGGAAACACCATATATTTT. Translation: CASSPAGAQGNTIYF.

The rearrangement links TRBV6-1 to TRBJ2-5, with 9 bases lining up with TRBD1. V lost 4 bases, J lost 4 bases, and 7 bases stayed unmatched. CDR1 and CDR2 from the germline V gene are MNHNS and SASEGT. This CDR3 has 15 amino acids. The chain's CDR3 is CASSADRGSIETQYF. The CDR3 DNA reads as TGTGCCAGCAGTGCCGACAGGGGGTCAATAGAGACCCAGTACTTC.

This sequence joins TRBV10-2 and TRBJ2-7, with D perhaps TRBD1 (9 bases). In germline, CDR1 is WSHSY, CDR2 SAAADI. V gave up 9 bases and J gave up 2 bases, with 23 bases separating them. The length of the CDR3 is 16 residues. The CDR3 region has the DNA TGCGCCAGTAAGCCGGGGGGGGACAGGGATACCTACGAGCAGTACTTC. This gives the protein CASKPGGDRDTYEQYF.

The chain uses TRBV7-8 and TRBJ1-5; 8 bases are shared with TRBD1. The CDR3 length is 14 residues. CDR1 SGHVS and CDR2 FQNEAQ come from the germline V gene. With 5 bases clipped from V and 6 bases from J, the junction kept 6 bases outside the gene matches. CDR3 amino acids: CASSPRTGSQPQHF. The CDR3 coding sequence is TGTGCCAGCAGCCCCCGGACAGGGAGTCAGCCCCAGCATTTT.

V gene TRBV9 combines with J gene TRBJ2-1, with D possibly matching TRBD1 (6 bases). The CDR3 is made up of 16 amino acids. Germline V gives CDR1 SGDLS, CDR2 YYNGEE. Trimming left V 2 bases short and J 4 bases short, with 16 bases between. The CDR3 region is CASSVAVGANYNEQFF. The CDR3 nucleotides read TGTGCCAGCAGCGTGGCCGTGGGGGCGAATTACAATGAGCAGTTCTTC.

The gene calls are TRBV7-9 and TRBJ2-5; 11 positions match TRBD2. The CDR3 consists of 14 residues. J gave up 5 bases and V 5 bases, and 4 bases lay outside the gene matches. Germline V gives CDR1 SEHNR, CDR2 FQNEAQ (reference sequence). The CDR3 loop reads CASSNSGGAETQYF. For the CDR3, the DNA is TGTGCCAGCAGCAATAGCGGGGGGGCTGAGACCCAGTACTTC.

This clone was counted once. In nucleotides, the CDR3 is TGTGCCAGCAGCTTGGACCACGAGCAGTACTTC. This gives the protein CASSLDHEQYF. The V gene is TRBV5-8, the J gene TRBJ2-7; D not certain. V gave up 0 bases and J gave up 5 bases, with 3 bases separating them. Germline loops: CDR1 SGHTS, CDR2 YDEGEE. The CDR3 has 11 amino acids.

This rearrangement joins TRBV4-2 to TRBJ1-2, with D maybe TRBD1 (6 bases). CDR3 length: 14 residues. Trimming took 1 base from V and 8 from J, leaving 14 bases between them. Germline V gives CDR1 LGHNA, CDR2 YNFKEQ. CDR3 in amino acids: CASSQGGDIAGYTF. The CDR3 DNA sequence: TGTGCCAGCAGCCAAGGAGGGGACATCGCGGGCTACACCTTC.